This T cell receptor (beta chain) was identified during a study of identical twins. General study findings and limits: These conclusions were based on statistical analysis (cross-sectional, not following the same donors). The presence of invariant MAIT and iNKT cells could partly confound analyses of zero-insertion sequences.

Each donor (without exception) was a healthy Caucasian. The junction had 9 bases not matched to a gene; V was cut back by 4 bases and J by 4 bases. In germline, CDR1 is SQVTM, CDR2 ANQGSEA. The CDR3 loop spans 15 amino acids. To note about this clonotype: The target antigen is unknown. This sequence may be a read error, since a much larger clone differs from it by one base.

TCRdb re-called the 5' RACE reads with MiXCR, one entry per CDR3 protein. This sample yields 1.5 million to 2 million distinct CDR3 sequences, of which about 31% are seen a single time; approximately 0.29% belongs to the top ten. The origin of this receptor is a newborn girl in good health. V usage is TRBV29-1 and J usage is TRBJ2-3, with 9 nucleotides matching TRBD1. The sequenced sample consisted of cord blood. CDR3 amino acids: CSVGRDREVPDTQYF. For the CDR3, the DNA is TGCAGCGTTGGGCGGGACAGGGAGGTCCCAGATACGCAGTATTTT.